This is a list of T cell receptor beta chains from one sample in a study of blood T cell repertoires in COVID-19. Produced via immunoSEQ multiplex PCR; TCRdb's table is partial and in-frame only. Of about 68,000 clones listed, 85% to 90% were seen once; the top ten hold approximately 7.4%. The sample comprised peripheral blood. The receptor source for this set is a man aged 50-60 years with active COVID-19. CDR3s include the opening cysteine and the closing phenylalanine or tryptophan. The order of the fields is D gene, J gene, CDR3 length, V gene, clone size, CDR3 DNA, CDR3 protein. The D gene is left open where the match is weak. Rows give clone size only sometimes, using once, few, many, or a class for an expanded clone.

>.|TRBJ1-5|18|TRBV19|.
TGTGCCAGTAGTACCCCTGGACAGCCCCATATTAGCAATCAGCCCCAGCATTTT
CASSTPGQPHISNQPQHF
>.|TRBJ2-1|13|TRBV19|once
TGTGCCAGTAGTAAGTCAGGTTACAATGAGCAGTTCTTC
CASSKSGYNEQFF
>.|TRBJ1-1|15|TRBV21-1|.
TGTGCCAGCAGAAAAGGGACAGGGAGCAGGACTGAAGCTTTCTTT
CASRKGTGSRTEAFF
>TRBD2|TRBJ2-3|17|TRBV3-1/TRBV3-2|.
TGTGCCAGCAGCTTCAGGGGATCGGGGGGGAGCACAGATACGCAGTATTTT
CASSFRGSGGSTDTQYF
>.|TRBJ1-5|17|TRBV19|few
TGTGCCAGTAAGGCGGGAGACAGGCCGGATAGCAATCAGCCCCAGCATTTT
CASKAGDRPDSNQPQHF
>.|TRBJ1-4|16|TRBV6-5|.
TGTGCCAGCAGTTACCGAGGGCCCCTTATGGGTGAAAAACTGTTTTTT
CASSYRGPLMGEKLFF
>.|TRBJ2-6|15|TRBV25-1|.
TGTGCCAGCAGTGAATCAGGGGCTGGGGCCAACGTCCTGACTTTC
CASSESGAGANVLTF
>.|TRBJ2-3|15|TRBV2|.
TGTGCCAGCACGACACTCCTAGCGAGCACAGATACGCAGTATTTT
CASTTLLASTDTQYF
>TRBD1|TRBJ1-1|16|TRBV4-3|few
TGCGCCAGCAGCCATACAGGGGGCCCCATGAACACTGAAGCTTTCTTT
CASSHTGGPMNTEAFF
>TRBD1|TRBJ2-2|18|TRBV4-1|.
TGCGCCAGCCAGCGGAGGACAGGGAATATGGGAAACACCGGGGAGCTGTTTTTT
CASQRRTGNMGNTGELFF
>TRBD1|TRBJ2-3|14|TRBV5-1|.
TGCGCCAGCAGCTTAGCAGGGGGCGAAGATACGCAGTATTTT
CASSLAGGEDTQYF
>.|TRBJ2-2|15|TRBV6-5|.
TGTGCCAGCAGTTACCAGGGTCCGAACACCGGGGAGCTGTTTTTT
CASSYQGPNTGELFF
>TRBD2|TRBJ2-1|17|TRBV11-2|.
TGTGCCAGCAGCGATCGGACTAGCGGGGGGGCCGTCAATGAGCAGTTCTTC
CASSDRTSGGAVNEQFF
>TRBD1|TRBJ2-7|15|TRBV10-3|.
TGTGCCATCAGTGGCGACCGGGACAGGGCCTACGAGCAGTACTTC
CAISGDRDRAYEQYF
>.|TRBJ2-6|15|TRBV19|once
TGTGCCAGTAGTCCGACAGGCTCTGGGGCCAACGTCCTGACTTTC
CASSPTGSGANVLTF
>TRBD1|TRBJ2-7|15|TRBV7-8|.
TGTGCCAGCAGCCCCCAACAGGGGCCGTCCTACGAGCAGTACTTC
CASSPQQGPSYEQYF
>.|TRBJ1-1|15|TRBV4-1|once
TGCGCCAGCAGCCAACGCCTTCAGGGGCTAAGTGAAGCTTTCTTT
CASSQRLQGLSEAFF
>.|TRBJ2-2|14|TRBV19|.
TGTGCCAGTACCCCCGGGGTAAACACCGGGGAGCTGTTTTTT
CASTPGVNTGELFF
>.|TRBJ2-3|15|TRBV15|.
TGTGCCACCAGCAGAAGGACTGGCAGCACAGATACGCAGTATTTT
CATSRRTGSTDTQYF
>.|TRBJ2-1|17|TRBV7-8|once
TGTGCCAGCAGCTTACCCAAGGGGGGGAGCTCCTACAATGAGCAGTTCTTC
CASSLPKGGSSYNEQFF
>.|TRBJ1-2|11|TRBV30|.
TGTGCCTGGAGCAGGGCGTGGGGCTACACCTTC
CAWSRAWGYTF
>.|TRBJ2-6|15|TRBV7-3|once
TGTGCCAGCAGCTTAGGGGGCGGTGGGGCCAACGTCCTGACTTTC
CASSLGGGGANVLTF
>.|TRBJ1-5|17|TRBV12-5|.
TGTGCTAGTGGTTTGGGCAGGATAACTGGGAGCAATCAGCCCCAGCATTTT
CASGLGRITGSNQPQHF
>TRBD1|TRBJ2-3|14|TRBV2|.
TGTGCCAGCAGTGAGGGACAGAGCACAGATACGCAGTATTTT
CASSEGQSTDTQYF